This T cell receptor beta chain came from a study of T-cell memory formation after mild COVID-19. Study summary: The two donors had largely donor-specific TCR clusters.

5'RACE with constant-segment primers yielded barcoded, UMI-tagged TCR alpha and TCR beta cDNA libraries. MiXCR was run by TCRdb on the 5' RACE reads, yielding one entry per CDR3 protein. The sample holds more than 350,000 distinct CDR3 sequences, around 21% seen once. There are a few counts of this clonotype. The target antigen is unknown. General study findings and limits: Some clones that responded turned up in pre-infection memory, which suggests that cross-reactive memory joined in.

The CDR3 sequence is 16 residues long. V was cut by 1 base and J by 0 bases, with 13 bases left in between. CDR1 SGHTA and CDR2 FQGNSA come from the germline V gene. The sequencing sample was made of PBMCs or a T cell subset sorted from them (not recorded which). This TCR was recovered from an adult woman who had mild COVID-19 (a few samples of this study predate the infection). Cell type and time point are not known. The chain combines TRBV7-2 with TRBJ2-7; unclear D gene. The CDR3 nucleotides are TGTGCCAGCAGCTTAGGCCCCGGTCGCCTCTCCTACGAGCAGTACTTC. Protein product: CASSLGPGRLSYEQYF.